These 11 T cell receptor beta chains were sequenced from one sample in a study of shared clonotypes between healthy human individuals. The method was immunoSEQ multiplex PCR; TCRdb's version includes in-frame clones alone and lacks a portion of them. The data show some 680,000 clones, 55% to 85% seen once. Sequenced material: memory CD4+ T cells sorted from blood. Subset reported: CD45RA-negative fraction. The origin of the receptors is a woman in her twenties or thirties in good health.

The J gene is TRBJ1-3, the V gene TRBV5-4; 8 nucleotides line up with TRBD1. Germline V gene lookup returns CDR1 SGHNT and CDR2 YYREEE (reference sequence). The trim removed 4 bases at V and 1 base at J, leaving 10 bases unmatched. The CDR3 totals 17 residues. CDR3 region: CASSRDRGLSSGNTIYF. The DNA for the CDR3 is TGTGCCAGCAGCCGAGACAGGGGACTATCTTCTGGAAACACCATATATTTT. Supplemented by reference TRBV5-4 and TRBJ1-3, the full variable domain reads ETGVTQSPTHLIKTRGQQVTLRCSSQSGHNTVSWYQQALGQGPQFIFQYYREEENGRGNFPPRFSGLQFPNYSSELNVNALELDDSALYLCASSRDRGLSSGNTIYFGEGSWLTVV.

This sequence joins TRBV9 and TRBJ2-3; tentative D call: TRBD2 (6 bases). Germline V gives CDR1 SGDLS, CDR2 YYNGEE. The germline V and J ends were trimmed by 0 bases and 1 base, with 9 bases remaining between them. This CDR3 region has 15 residues. The CDR3 here is CASSVGWEGTDTQYF. The DNA for the CDR3 is TGTGCCAGCAGCGTAGGGTGGGAGGGCACAGATACGCAGTATTTT.

The chain uses TRBV25-1 and TRBJ2-5; 8 bases map to TRBD1. V shed 6 bases and J 4 bases; nucleotides not matched to a gene: 10. The CDR3 length is 15 residues. CDR1 and CDR2 (germline): MGHDK, SYGVNS. CDR3 sequence (DNA): TGTGCCAGCAGCGCTGGGACAGGCACCTTAGAGACCCAGTACTTC. Translation: CASSAGTGTLETQYF.

This chain links TRBV30 with TRBJ2-5; the D gene is possibly TRBD1 (5 bases). The DNA end is a closer match to TRBJ2-7, so the J assignment may be wrong. The CDR3 has 11 amino acids. Germline values: CDR1 GTSNPN, CDR2 SVGIG (reference sequence). The CDR3 region is CAWDPGYEQYF. The CDR3 nucleotides are TGTGCCTGGGACCCAGGGTACGAGCAGTACTTC.

The chain employs TRBV27 and TRBJ2-5; the D call may be TRBD1 or TRBD2 (5 bases each). Matching the DNA end better, TRBJ2-7 makes the J call doubtful. Germline lookup yields CDR1 MNHEY and CDR2 SMNVEV (reference sequence). The CDR3 covers 15 residues. CDR3 DNA: TGTGCCAGCACCCCAACCGGGACCCATGGGCACGAGCAGTACTTC. Protein: CASTPTGTHGHEQYF.

This chain joins TRBV5-8 and TRBJ1-5; a possible D gene is TRBD1 (5 bases). Germline lookup yields CDR1 SGHTS and CDR2 YDEGEE. The CDR3 is made up of 15 amino acids. V shed 6 bases and J shed 2 bases, with 15 bases lying between them. CDR3 DNA: TGTGCCAGCAACAAGGGGTTCTTAGGCAATCAGCCCCAGCATTTT. Its protein is CASNKGFLGNQPQHF.

This clone was found once. V is TRBV5-1 and J is TRBJ2-7; D not resolved. V lost 4 bases, J lost 4 bases, and 21 bases lay in between. The CDR3 covers 16 residues. Germline lookup yields CDR1 SGHRS and CDR2 YFSETQ. The CDR3 bases are TGCGCCAGCAGCGATTCAGACGCGTCTCGGCGTTACGAGCAGTACTTC. This translates into CASSDSDASRRYEQYF.

The chain joins TRBV28 to TRBJ1-2; no definite D call. The germline V gene has CDR1 MDHEN and CDR2 SYDVKM. This CDR3 comprises 16 residues. V was shortened by 5 bases and J by 4 bases, with 20 bases between the two germline ends. The CDR3 is CASSPYAVQTFYGYTF. CDR3 coding DNA: TGTGCCAGCAGTCCCTACGCCGTACAGACTTTCTATGGCTACACCTTC.

The CDR3 DNA follows: TGTGCCAGCAGCGTTAGCGGGAGATTAATCGGAGAGACCCAGTACTTC. Translation gives CASSVSGRLIGETQYF. This rearrangement joins TRBV6-6 to TRBJ2-5; TRBD2 matches 9 bases. CDR3 length: 16 amino acids. With V trimmed by 6 bases and J by 4 bases, 12 bases remained unmatched. Germline loops: CDR1 MNHNY, CDR2 SVGAGI (reference sequence).

The chain is built from TRBV29-1 and TRBJ1-1; possible D gene TRBD1, 5 bases. Trimming removed 7 bases from V and 3 bases from J, with 15 bases in between. Germline V CDR1 and CDR2: SQVTM, ANQGSEA. The CDR3 sequence is 13 residues long. CDR3 region: CSAGRGRHTEAFF. CDR3 nucleotide sequence: TGCAGCGCCGGGCGGGGCCGTCACACTGAAGCTTTCTTT.

The rearrangement uses TRBV6-1 and TRBJ2-5; 8 nucleotides line up with TRBD1. CDR3 size: 15 residues. Trimming took 6 bases from V and 3 from J; bases not matched to a gene: 9. Germline CDR1 reads MNHNS; CDR2 reads SASEGT. The CDR3 DNA is TGTGCCAGCAGAGCCCAAGGGACAGGAAAAGAGACCCAGTACTTC. Protein: CASRAQGTGKETQYF.